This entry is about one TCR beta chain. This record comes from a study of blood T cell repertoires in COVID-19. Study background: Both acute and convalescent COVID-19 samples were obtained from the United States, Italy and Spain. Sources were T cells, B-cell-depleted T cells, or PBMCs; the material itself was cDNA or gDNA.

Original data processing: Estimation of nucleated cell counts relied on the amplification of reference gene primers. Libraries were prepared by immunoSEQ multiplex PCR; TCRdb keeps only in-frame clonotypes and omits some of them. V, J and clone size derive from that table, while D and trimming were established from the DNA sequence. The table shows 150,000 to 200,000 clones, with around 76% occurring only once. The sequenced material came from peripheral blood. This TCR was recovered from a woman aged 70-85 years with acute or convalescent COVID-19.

This chain's CDR3 is CASSLGGGRHFEQYF. The CDR3 coding sequence is TGTGCCAGCAGCCTTGGTGGGGGGAGACATTTCGAGCAGTACTTC. The chain couples TRBV3-1 (or the pseudogene TRBV3-2) to TRBJ2-7; tentatively, D is TRBD2 (6 bases). This CDR3 has 15 residues. V lost 4 bases and J 6 bases, leaving 19 bases between the germline ends. Germline V gene data show CDR1 as LGHDT and CDR2 as YNNKEL (reference sequence).